One sample yielded the 22 T cell receptor beta chains listed below, sequenced in a study of vaccination and CD4 T cells after COVID-19. Their antigens are not known. The treatment was: roughly 10-day PBMC culture with coronavirus spike peptide pools or control peptides (ViraFEST assay). CD4+ T cells that came from the unexposed donor were collected before the COVID-19 pandemic (2011-2018). Sequencing of DNA taken from cultured CD4+ T cells relied on the Oncomine TCR Beta short-read assay. TCRdb redid the calling of the PCR reads with MiXCR, one entry per CDR3 protein. The sample has roughly 5,400 distinct CDR3 sequences; nearly 35% are singletons. The sample consisted of CD4+ T cells from blood, cultured in vitro. Source of these receptors: a human donor in good health.

This clonotype was seen a handful of times. V gene TRBV20-1 combines with J gene TRBJ1-1; D might be TRBD1 (5 bases). CDR1 DFQATT and CDR2 SNEGSKA come from the germline V gene (reference sequence). The CDR3 extends over 14 amino acids. V was cut by 6 bases and J by 0 bases, with 14 bases left in between. The CDR3, as DNA: TGCAGTGCCGGTCCGGGACGGATGAACACTGAAGCTTTCTTT. It translates to CSAGPGRMNTEAFF.

The chain links TRBV29-1 to TRBJ1-2, with TRBD1 matching over 12 bases. The CDR3 sequence is 14 residues long. V lost 7 bases, J lost 1 base, and 4 bases stayed unmatched. Germline lookup yields CDR1 SQVTM and CDR2 ANQGSEA. CDR3 in amino acids: CSAGTGGINYGYTF. The CDR3 DNA follows: TGCAGCGCTGGGACAGGGGGCATTAACTATGGCTACACCTTC.

The J gene is TRBJ2-7, the V gene TRBV6-1; D call uncertain. Germline V gene data show CDR1 as MNHNS and CDR2 as SASEGT. The length of the CDR3 is 12 residues. V dropped 2 bases and J dropped 3 bases, with 5 bases sitting between them. CDR3 region: CASSELDYEQYF. CDR3 coding DNA: TGTGCCAGCAGTGAACTAGACTACGAGCAGTACTTC.

By share, this clonotype counts as hyperexpanded. The chain recombines TRBV7-2 with TRBJ1-2; no firm D call. V was shortened by 5 bases and J by 2 bases, with 9 bases between the two germline ends. The CDR3 spans 13 residues. Germline CDR1 is SGHTA and CDR2 is FQGNSA. CDR3 sequence reads: CASSPYLNYGYTF. CDR3 DNA sequence: TGTGCCAGCAGCCCCTATTTGAACTATGGCTACACCTTC. Full variable domain (remainder filled in from reference TRBV7-2 and TRBJ1-2): GAGVSQSPSNKVTEKGKDVELRCDPISGHTALYWYRQSLGQGLEFLIYFQGNSAPDKSGLPSDRFSAERTGGSVSTLTIQRTQQEDSAVYLCASSPYLNYGYTFGSGTRLTVV.

The genes are TRBV12-3 or TRBV12-4 and TRBJ2-5, with 9 bases matching TRBD1. With V trimmed by 7 bases and J by 6 bases, 12 bases remained unmatched. This CDR3 is 15 amino acids long. The CDR3 region is CASKYEGQGLKTQYF. The CDR3, as DNA: TGTGCCAGCAAGTACGAGGGACAGGGTTTGAAGACCCAGTACTTC.

This clonotype came up a few times. As DNA, the CDR3 is TGTGCCAGCATTCCTCCTGGGGATCTCAATCAGCCCCAGCATTTT. Its translation: CASIPPGDLNQPQHF. The chain couples TRBV6-1 to TRBJ1-5; no firm D call. The CDR3 contains 15 residues. With 7 bases removed from V and 3 bases from J, the gap between germline ends came to 16 bases. Germline V lookup: CDR1 MNHNS, CDR2 SASEGT.

This clonotype was counted between two and nine times. The rearrangement uses TRBV20-1 and TRBJ1-6, with no clear D. There are 13 residues in the CDR3. Germline V lookup: CDR1 DFQATT, CDR2 SNEGSKA (reference sequence). V lost 0 bases and J lost 5, with 5 bases in between. The CDR3: CSARDQDNSPLHF. The CDR3 DNA follows: TGCAGTGCTAGAGATCAGGATAATTCACCCCTCCACTTT.

The V call is TRBV6-5, the J call TRBJ2-7, with a possible D match to TRBD2 (5 bases). V was shortened by 2 bases and J by 2 bases, with 16 bases between the two germline ends. The CDR3 sequence is 16 residues long. Germline V lookup: CDR1 MNHEY, CDR2 SVGAGI. Here the CDR3 DNA reads TGTGCCAGCAGTTACGTATCCCTAAGCGGAACCTACGAGCAGTACTTC. This gives the protein CASSYVSLSGTYEQYF.

On this clonotype itself: A much more abundant neighbour one base away suggests this may be a read error. The chain couples TRBV27 to TRBJ1-6, with D unresolved. Deletions cut 4 bases from V and 6 bases from J, with 16 bases between. CDR1 and CDR2 (germline): MNHEY, SMNVEV (reference sequence). The length of the CDR3 is 16 residues. The CDR3 spells CASSYQEMGSNSPLHF. Here the CDR3 DNA reads TGTGCCAGCAGTTACCAGGAGATGGGGTCTAATTCACCCCTCCACTTT.

V and J are TRBV7-2 and TRBJ2-1; 15 bases fit TRBD2. The J segment lost 13 bases and the V segment lost 3 bases, leaving 4 bases of the junction unmatched. Germline V gene lookup returns CDR1 SGHTA and CDR2 FQGNSA. The CDR3 is made up of 14 amino acids. The CDR3 DNA follows: TGTGCCAGCAGCTTTGGGACTAGCGGGGGGAAACAGTTCTTC. Amino acids: CASSFGTSGGKQFF.

The V call is TRBV20-1, the J call TRBJ1-2, with D perhaps TRBD1 (6 bases). The germline V gene encodes CDR1 DFQATT and CDR2 SNEGSKA (reference sequence). The CDR3 is 12 residues long. V was clipped by 3 bases and J by 8 bases, with 13 bases between them. In nucleotides, the CDR3 is TGCAGTGCTAGCCGTAGGGGGGCCGGCTACACCTTC. This sequence encodes CSASRRGAGYTF.

This clonotype is medium-sized. The genes are TRBV18 and TRBJ2-7; 10 nucleotides line up with TRBD2. This CDR3 has 16 residues. With V trimmed by 0 bases and J by 5 bases, 7 bases remained unmatched. Per germline, CDR1 KGHSH and CDR2 LQKENI. The CDR3 DNA sequence: TGTGCCAGCTCACCACCAGACGCGCTAGCGGGGGACGAGCAGTACTTC. Translated, it gives CASSPPDALAGDEQYF.

This clonotype showed up just a few times. The genes are TRBV7-3 and TRBJ1-1; D is unresolved. Germline V CDR1 and CDR2: SGHTA, FQGTGA. The CDR3 runs 15 residues. Trimming cost V 2 bases and J 0 bases, with 10 bases left between them. CDR3 protein: CASSLEPGMNTEAFF. CDR3 bases: TGTGCCAGCAGCTTAGAGCCGGGGATGAACACTGAAGCTTTCTTT.

The chain is built from TRBV10-3 and TRBJ1-5; D gene unclear. The CDR3 covers 12 residues. CDR1 and CDR2 (germline): ENHRY, SYGVKD. V lost 6 bases and J 2 bases, leaving 5 bases between the germline ends. The DNA of the CDR3 is TGTGCCATCAGCCAGGGCAATCAGCCCCAGCATTTT. This gives the protein CAISQGNQPQHF.

This clonotype was picked up a small number of times. The V gene is TRBV6-4, the J gene TRBJ2-2; the D is unclear. Trimming cost V 4 bases and J 3 bases, with 12 bases left between them. CDR1 MRHNA and CDR2 SNTAGT come from the germline V gene. This CDR3 contains 15 residues. The CDR3 DNA reads as TGTGCCAGCAGTGCCGGGCAGGCAGACACCGGGGAGCTGTTTTTT. Its protein is CASSAGQADTGELFF.

By share of the sample, this clonotype is medium-sized. This chain joins TRBV7-9 and TRBJ1-6, with a weak D call TRBD1 (6 bases). Germline V gene lookup returns CDR1 SEHNR and CDR2 FQNEAQ (reference sequence). The CDR3 sequence is 15 residues long. Trimming cost V 4 bases and J 0 bases, with 7 bases left between them. CDR3 DNA: TGTGCCAGCAGCTCAGGGGTCTCCTATAATTCACCCCTCCACTTT. Protein product: CASSSGVSYNSPLHF. Full variable domain (outside the CDR3, taken from reference TRBV7-9 and TRBJ1-6): DTGVSQNPRHKITKRGQNVTFRCDPISEHNRLYWYRQTLGQGPEFLTYFQNEAQLEKSRLLSDRFSAERPKGSFSTLEIQRTEQGDSAMYLCASSSGVSYNSPLHFGNGTRLTVT.

This clonotype was seen a handful of times. V gene TRBV11-2 combines with J gene TRBJ1-1; TRBD1 might be the D (5 bases). CDR1 and CDR2 (germline): SGHAT, FQNNGV. V was cut by 5 bases and J by 7 bases, with 17 bases left in between. There are 14 residues in the CDR3. In DNA form, the CDR3 reads TGTGCCAGCAGCCCGATAGGGGCAGGGCTTGAAGCTTTCTTT. The encoded protein is CASSPIGAGLEAFF.

The chain links TRBV20-1 to TRBJ1-2; D call uncertain. With 3 bases removed from V and 5 bases from J, the gap between germline ends came to 13 bases. Germline CDR1 DFQATT, CDR2 SNEGSKA (reference sequence). The CDR3 is 13 amino acids. Written as DNA, the CDR3 is TGCAGTGCTAGTCCAGAGGATGGTTATGGCTACACCTTC. Translation gives CSASPEDGYGYTF.

This clonotype was seen only a few times. This chain uses TRBV12-2 with TRBJ1-1; TRBD1 was called by the table and not checked on the DNA. TRBV12-2 is labeled a pseudogene. The CDR3 extends over 16 amino acids. CDR3 sequence: CASRLNQGADGTEAFF. The CDR3 DNA reads TGTGCAAGTCGCCTTAACCAGGGGGCGGACGGCACTGAAGCTTTCTTT.

The chain links TRBV29-1 to TRBJ2-5, with D possibly being TRBD2 (5 bases). Per germline, CDR1 SQVTM and CDR2 ANQGSEA. The CDR3 is 14 amino acids. V was pared by 3 bases and J by 7 bases, with 18 bases between. Here the CDR3 DNA reads TGCAGCGTTGATAAAGGAGGCCGAGCAGGGACCCAGTACTTC. It yields the protein CSVDKGGRAGTQYF. Filled out from reference TRBV29-1 and TRBJ2-5, the complete variable domain reads SAVISQKPSRDICQRGTSLTIQCQVDSQVTMMFWYRQQPGQSLTLIATANQGSEATYESGFVIDKFPISRPNLTFSTLTVSNMSPEDSSIYLCSVDKGGRAGTQYFGPGTRLLVL.

The gene calls are TRBV14 and TRBJ2-3; D remains unclear. This CDR3 is 13 amino acids long. V dropped 5 bases and J dropped 5 bases, with 11 bases sitting between them. Germline loops: CDR1 SGHDN, CDR2 FVKESK. In DNA, the CDR3 is TGTGCCAGCAGCGGTTTATTCGAAGATACGCAGTATTTT. Translated, it gives CASSGLFEDTQYF.

This chain uses TRBV18 with TRBJ1-3; maybe TRBD1 (5 bases). The CDR3 consists of 15 residues. V dropped 3 bases and J dropped 0 bases, with 9 bases sitting between them. CDR1 is KGHSH, CDR2 LQKENI, per germline. DNA of the CDR3: TGTGCCAGCTCACCTCAGGACATCTCTGGAAACACCATATATTTT. This sequence encodes CASSPQDISGNTIYF.